This TCR beta chain emerged from a study of blood T cell repertoires in COVID-19. Across the whole study: In each case, the material was cDNA or gDNA derived from T cells, B-cell-depleted T cells, or PBMCs.

Clones were sequenced by immunoSEQ multiplex PCR, and TCRdb holds only the in-frame ones, with some missing. Of around 92,000 clones in the sample, nearly 90% were seen once. The germline V gene encodes CDR1 MNHEY and CDR2 SVGEGT. Trimming left V 5 bases short and J 7 bases short, with 6 bases between. CDR3 length equals 12 residues. This clonotype originated in a woman at least 80 years old with active COVID-19. The material sequenced was peripheral blood. The chain uses TRBV6-2 or TRBV6-3 and TRBJ1-6; D is ambiguous. CDR3 nucleotide sequence: TGTGCCAGCAGTGACGGGAATTCACCCCTCCACTTT. It yields the protein CASSDGNSPLHF.